The present entry profiles one TCR beta chain with its context. Its antigen is not known. The entry originates in a study of blood T cells in healthy people across ages. A second about 7 to 11 cycle PCR used barcoded and J-beta primers. Each cDNA molecule, via a template-switch adaptor with 12 random nucleotides, was tagged. TCRdb re-analysed the 5' RACE reads in MiXCR, keeping a single row per CDR3 protein. The table shows 910,000 or so distinct CDR3 sequences, with roughly 47% occurring only once. From germline, CDR1 is SQVTM and CDR2 ANQGSEA. CDR3 size: 13 residues. The V and J ends lost 5 bases and 5 bases respectively, with 15 bases between them. Whole-study results and caveats: Leaving the PBMCs unsorted stopped any conclusive comparison of naive versus antigen-experienced cells.

Sequenced: blood. J is TRBJ2-5 and V is TRBV29-1; the D gene is possibly TRBD2 (7 bases). The sequence came from a woman aged 55-69 years in good health. CDR3 coding DNA: TGCAGCGTTAGGGGGGGGAAGATGGAGACCCAGTACTTC. This gives the protein CSVRGGKMETQYF. Using reference TRBV29-1 and TRBJ2-5 for the parts outside the CDR3, the full variable domain is SAVISQKPSRDICQRGTSLTIQCQVDSQVTMMFWYRQQPGQSLTLIATANQGSEATYESGFVIDKFPISRPNLTFSTLTVSNMSPEDSSIYLCSVRGGKMETQYFGPGTRLLVL.